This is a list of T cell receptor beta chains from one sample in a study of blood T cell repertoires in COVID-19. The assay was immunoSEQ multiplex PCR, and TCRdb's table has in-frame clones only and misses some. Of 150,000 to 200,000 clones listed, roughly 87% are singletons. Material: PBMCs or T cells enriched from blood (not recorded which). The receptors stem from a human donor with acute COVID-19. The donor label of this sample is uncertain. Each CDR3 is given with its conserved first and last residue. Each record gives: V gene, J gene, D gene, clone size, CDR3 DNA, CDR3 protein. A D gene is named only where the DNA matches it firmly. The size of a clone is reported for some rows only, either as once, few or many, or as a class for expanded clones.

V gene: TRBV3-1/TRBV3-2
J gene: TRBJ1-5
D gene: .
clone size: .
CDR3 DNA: TGTGCCAGCAGCCAAGGGGAGCAGCCCCAGCATTTT
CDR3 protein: CASSQGEQPQHF

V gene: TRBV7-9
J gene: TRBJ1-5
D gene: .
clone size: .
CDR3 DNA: TGTGCCAGCAGCTTAAAAGGGGATCAGCCCCAGCATTTT
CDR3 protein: CASSLKGDQPQHF

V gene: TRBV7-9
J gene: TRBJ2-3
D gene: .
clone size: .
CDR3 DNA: TGTGCCAGCAGCGGGCCGACACGGGACTCCCTCCCGCCAGATACGCAGTATTTT
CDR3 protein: CASSGPTRDSLPPDTQYF

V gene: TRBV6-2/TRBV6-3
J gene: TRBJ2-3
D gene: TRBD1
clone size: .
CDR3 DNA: TGTGCCAGCAGCTCGATCGGACAGGGGACTCGCACAGATACGCAGTATTTT
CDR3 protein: CASSSIGQGTRTDTQYF

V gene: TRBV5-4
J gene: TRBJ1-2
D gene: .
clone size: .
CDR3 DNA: TGTGCCAGCAGCTCGGAAACCGGGACATATAACTATGGCTACACCTTC
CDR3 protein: CASSSETGTYNYGYTF

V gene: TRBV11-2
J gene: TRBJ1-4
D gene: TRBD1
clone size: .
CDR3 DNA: TGTGCCAGCAGCTCCACGCAAGGGACAGCTCCGTGGTGGAAACTGTTTTTT
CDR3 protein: CASSSTQGTAPWWKLFF

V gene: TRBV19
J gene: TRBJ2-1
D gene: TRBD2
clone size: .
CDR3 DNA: TGTGCCACGGAGGGCCAGCGGGGGTACAATGAGCAGTTCTTC
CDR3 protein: CATEGQRGYNEQFF

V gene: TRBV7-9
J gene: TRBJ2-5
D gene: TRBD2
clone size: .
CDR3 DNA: TGTGCCAGCAGCGAGACTAGCGGGGGGGAGACCCAGTACTTC
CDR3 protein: CASSETSGGETQYF

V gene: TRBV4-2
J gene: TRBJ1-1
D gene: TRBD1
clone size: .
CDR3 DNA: TGTGCCAGCAGCCAAGAGCAGGGGGCGAACACTGAAGCTTTCTTT
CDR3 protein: CASSQEQGANTEAFF

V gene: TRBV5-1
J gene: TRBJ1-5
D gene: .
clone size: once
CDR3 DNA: TGCGCCAGCAGCTTAGGCTCCGGGGAATCTCCCCAGCATTTT
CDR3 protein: CASSLGSGESPQHF

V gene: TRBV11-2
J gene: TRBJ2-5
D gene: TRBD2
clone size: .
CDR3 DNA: TGTGCCAGCAGAAAACCGGGACTAATCCAAGAGACCCAGTACTTC
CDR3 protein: CASRKPGLIQETQYF

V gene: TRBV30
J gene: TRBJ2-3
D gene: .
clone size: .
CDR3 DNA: TGTGCCTGGAGGGACTCAACCGACACAGATACGCAGTATTTT
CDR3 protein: CAWRDSTDTDTQYF

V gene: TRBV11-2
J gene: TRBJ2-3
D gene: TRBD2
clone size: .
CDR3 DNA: TGTGCCAGCAGCTTAGCCAGCGGGGGTCCCGCAGATACGCAGTATTTT
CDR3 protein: CASSLASGGPADTQYF

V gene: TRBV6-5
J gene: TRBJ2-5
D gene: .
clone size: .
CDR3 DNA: TGTGCCAGCAGTTACAGCTCTTCAGGCCAAGAGACCCAGTACTTC
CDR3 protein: CASSYSSSGQETQYF

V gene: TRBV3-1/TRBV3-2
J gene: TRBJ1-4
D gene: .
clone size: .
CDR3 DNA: TGTGCCAGCAGCCAAGGGCTAGGGGCTAATGAAAAACTGTTTTTT
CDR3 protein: CASSQGLGANEKLFF

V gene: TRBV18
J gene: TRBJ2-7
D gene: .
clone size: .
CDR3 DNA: TGTGCCAGCTCCGGGTCCAGGGGCTTGTCCTACGAGCAGTACTTC
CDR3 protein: CASSGSRGLSYEQYF

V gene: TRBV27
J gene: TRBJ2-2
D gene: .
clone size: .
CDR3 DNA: TGTGCCAGCAGTTTATCGGTTGGGACAATTAATCAGAACACCGGGGAGCTGTTTTTT
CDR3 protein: CASSLSVGTINQNTGELFF

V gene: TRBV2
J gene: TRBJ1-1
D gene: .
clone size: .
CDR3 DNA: TGTGCCAGCAGTTTTCAGACTGAAGCTTTCTTT
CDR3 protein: CASSFQTEAFF

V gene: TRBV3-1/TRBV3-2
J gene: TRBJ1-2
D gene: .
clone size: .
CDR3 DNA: TGTGCCAGCAGCTATCCGACACGAACTAACTATGGCTACACCTTC
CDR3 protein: CASSYPTRTNYGYTF

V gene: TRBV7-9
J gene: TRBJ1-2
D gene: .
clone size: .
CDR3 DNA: TGTGCCAGCAGCCGCCCGACTGTACAAAGCCATGGCTACACCTTC
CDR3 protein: CASSRPTVQSHGYTF

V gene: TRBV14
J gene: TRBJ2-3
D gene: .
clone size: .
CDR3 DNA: TGTGCCAGCAGCTCAGGGCCAGATACGCAGTATTTT
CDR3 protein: CASSSGPDTQYF

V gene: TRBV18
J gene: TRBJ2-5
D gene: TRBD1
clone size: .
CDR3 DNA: TGTGCCAGCTCACCAGCTGGGGGACAGGGAGAGACCCAGTACTTC
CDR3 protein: CASSPAGGQGETQYF

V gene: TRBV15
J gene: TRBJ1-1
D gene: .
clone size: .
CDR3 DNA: TGTGCCACCAGCAGAGGAGAAGTACTCAAGGGGTCCAACACTGAAGCTTTCTTT
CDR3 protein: CATSRGEVLKGSNTEAFF

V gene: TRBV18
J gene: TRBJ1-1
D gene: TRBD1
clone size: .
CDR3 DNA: TGTGCCAGCTCACGACGGGACAGAGACACTGAAGCTTTCTTT
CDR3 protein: CASSRRDRDTEAFF

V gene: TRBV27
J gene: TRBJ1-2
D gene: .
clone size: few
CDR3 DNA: TGTGCCAGCAGTTTATCGCCGACAGGAGACGGCTACACCTTC
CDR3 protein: CASSLSPTGDGYTF

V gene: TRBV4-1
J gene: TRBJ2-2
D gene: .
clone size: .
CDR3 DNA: TGCGCCAGCAGCCGAACAGGGAGTACCGGGGAGCTGTTTTTT
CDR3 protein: CASSRTGSTGELFF

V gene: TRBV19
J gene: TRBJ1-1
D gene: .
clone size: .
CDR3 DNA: TGTGCCAGTAGTATAGCGGGGGAGGTTAATGAAGCTTTCTTT
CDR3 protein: CASSIAGEVNEAFF

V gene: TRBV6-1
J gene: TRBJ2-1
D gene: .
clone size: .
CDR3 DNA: TGTGCCAGCAGTGAACGCAGAGGCTCCTACAATGAGCAGTTCTTC
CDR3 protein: CASSERRGSYNEQFF